Here is one TCR beta chain with its context. This specimen belongs to a study of blood T cell repertoires in COVID-19. Across the study: Sample material is recorded as cDNA or gDNA derived from T cells, B-cell-depleted T cells, or PBMCs.

Generated by immunoSEQ multiplex PCR, the TCRdb table keeps only in-frame clones and is missing some. The sample records more than 45,000 clones, more than 80% being singletons. This CDR3 is 19 amino acids long. Per the germline V gene, CDR1 is MGHRA and CDR2 is YSYEKL. Deletions cut 2 bases from V and 5 bases from J, with 25 bases between. This chain connects TRBV4-1 to TRBJ1-5, with D possibly being TRBD1 (6 bases). The material sequenced was peripheral blood. The origin of this receptor is a man aged 70 or older with active COVID-19. CDR3 amino acids: CASSQYAGTLLPKDQPQHF. In DNA, the CDR3 is TGCGCCAGCAGCCAATATGCAGGGACACTCCTCCCAAAGGATCAGCCCCAGCATTTT.